These T cell receptor beta chains were read from a single sample in a study of blood T cell repertoires in COVID-19. Clones were read by immunoSEQ multiplex PCR, and TCRdb kept only the in-frame ones, dropping some. The sample lists 310,000 or so clones; approximately 88% were seen once. What was sequenced was peripheral blood. Receptor source: a man aged 25 to 40 with COVID-19, enrolled during active disease. Both conserved end residues are trimmed from each CDR3. A D gene is named only where the DNA matches it firmly. Size is stated for part of the rows, as once, few or many counts, or as a class when the clone is expanded.

size: .; V: TRBV30; J: TRBJ2-1; D: TRBD2; CDR3: AWSRTSGYNEQF
size: .; V: TRBV2; J: TRBJ1-3; D: .; CDR3: ASRGGSGNTIY
size: .; V: TRBV5-8; J: TRBJ2-3; D: .; CDR3: ASSLAAGPGTDTQY
size: .; V: TRBV5-1; J: TRBJ1-1; D: .; CDR3: ASSKDQGRGTEAF
size: .; V: TRBV11-2; J: TRBJ2-2; D: .; CDR3: ASSFYRQGGWTGELF
size: .; V: TRBV6-2/TRBV6-3; J: TRBJ2-7; D: TRBD1; CDR3: ASSSNPGQGNEQY
size: .; V: TRBV6-5; J: TRBJ2-7; D: TRBD2; CDR3: ASSYSGLAGVAEQY
size: .; V: TRBV28; J: TRBJ2-3; D: TRBD2; CDR3: ASRKTSSTDTQY
size: once; V: TRBV29-1; J: TRBJ1-2; D: .; CDR3: SVESRAVRGGYT
size: .; V: TRBV28; J: TRBJ2-1; D: .; CDR3: ASIMAFPTPYNEQF
size: .; V: TRBV30; J: TRBJ1-1; D: .; CDR3: ACTRQLEAF
size: .; V: TRBV4-2; J: TRBJ2-1; D: .; CDR3: ASSHAGTSMIEQF
size: .; V: TRBV27; J: TRBJ1-5; D: TRBD1; CDR3: ASSPRDRGYNQPQH
size: .; V: TRBV28; J: TRBJ2-5; D: .; CDR3: ASSIGGGAGETQY
size: .; V: TRBV7-7; J: TRBJ2-5; D: TRBD2; CDR3: ASSRGLGGVQY
size: .; V: TRBV5-6; J: TRBJ1-2; D: TRBD1; CDR3: ASSQRTGGLGTYGYT
size: .; V: TRBV2; J: TRBJ1-5; D: TRBD1; CDR3: ASGRDSINQPQH
size: .; V: TRBV30; J: TRBJ2-1; D: TRBD2; CDR3: AWRTGLAGGSLGF
size: .; V: TRBV7-2; J: TRBJ2-3; D: TRBD2; CDR3: ASLRTSGTDTQY
size: .; V: TRBV10-1; J: TRBJ2-1; D: .; CDR3: ASSDKGLNEQF
size: .; V: TRBV5-6; J: TRBJ2-7; D: TRBD1; CDR3: ASSKRMDREEQY
size: .; V: TRBV7-2; J: TRBJ1-2; D: .; CDR3: ASSLGGGHPNGYT
size: .; V: TRBV5-1; J: TRBJ2-1; D: .; CDR3: ASSPDTSDMGQF
size: .; V: TRBV7-6; J: TRBJ1-6; D: TRBD1; CDR3: ASSFEAGGLNSPLH
size: .; V: TRBV12-3/TRBV12-4; J: TRBJ2-1; D: TRBD1; CDR3: ASRKWTGPEQF
size: .; V: TRBV2; J: TRBJ1-1; D: .; CDR3: ASTATGVAAF
size: .; V: TRBV19; J: TRBJ1-6; D: TRBD1; CDR3: ASRTGQSNSPLH
size: .; V: TRBV27; J: TRBJ1-2; D: TRBD1; CDR3: ASRTRTGAYGYT
size: .; V: TRBV7-9; J: TRBJ2-7; D: TRBD1; CDR3: ASIWGQSSYEQY
size: .; V: TRBV19; J: TRBJ2-3; D: .; CDR3: ASSPRGARDTQY
size: .; V: TRBV5-6; J: TRBJ2-6; D: .; CDR3: ASSLEGERFSGANVLT
size: .; V: TRBV12-3/TRBV12-4; J: TRBJ1-1; D: .; CDR3: ASSWGLTEAF
size: .; V: TRBV19; J: TRBJ2-5; D: TRBD2; CDR3: ASSISGRPQETQY
size: .; V: TRBV4-3; J: TRBJ2-1; D: .; CDR3: ASSQDRGTRTNEQF
size: .; V: TRBV7-9; J: TRBJ2-3; D: .; CDR3: ASSPSGTPSADTQY
size: .; V: TRBV7-3; J: TRBJ2-1; D: TRBD2; CDR3: ASSLYPSGRIPYNEQF
size: .; V: TRBV18; J: TRBJ1-2; D: TRBD1; CDR3: ASSPPSRDRGVGYT
size: once; V: TRBV29-1; J: TRBJ1-1; D: .; CDR3: SVERGTNTEAF
size: .; V: TRBV28; J: TRBJ1-4; D: .; CDR3: ASSIRTGSNEKLF
size: .; V: TRBV28; J: TRBJ1-2; D: .; CDR3: ASSFDSSWYGYT
size: .; V: TRBV7-8; J: TRBJ1-5; D: TRBD1; CDR3: ASSLETGANQPQH
size: .; V: TRBV3-1/TRBV3-2; J: TRBJ2-2; D: .; CDR3: ASSPWVGGNTGELF
size: .; V: TRBV7-8; J: TRBJ2-3; D: TRBD2; CDR3: ASSSGGGPRTDTQY
size: .; V: TRBV12-5; J: TRBJ1-2; D: .; CDR3: ASSKSLNYGYT